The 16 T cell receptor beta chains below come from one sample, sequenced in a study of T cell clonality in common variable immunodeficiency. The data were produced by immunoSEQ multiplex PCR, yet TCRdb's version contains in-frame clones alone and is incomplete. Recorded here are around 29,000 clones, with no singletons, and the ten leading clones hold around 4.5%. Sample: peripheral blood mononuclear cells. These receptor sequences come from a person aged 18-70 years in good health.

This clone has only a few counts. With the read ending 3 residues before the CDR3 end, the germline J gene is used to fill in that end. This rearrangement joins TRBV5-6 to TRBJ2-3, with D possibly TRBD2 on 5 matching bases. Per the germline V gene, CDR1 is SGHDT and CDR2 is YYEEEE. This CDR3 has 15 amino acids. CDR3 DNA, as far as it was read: TGTGCCAGCTCCCCTAGCCCGTCCAGCAATCAGCCG. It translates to CASSPSPSSNQP. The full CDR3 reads CASSPSPSSNQPQYF.

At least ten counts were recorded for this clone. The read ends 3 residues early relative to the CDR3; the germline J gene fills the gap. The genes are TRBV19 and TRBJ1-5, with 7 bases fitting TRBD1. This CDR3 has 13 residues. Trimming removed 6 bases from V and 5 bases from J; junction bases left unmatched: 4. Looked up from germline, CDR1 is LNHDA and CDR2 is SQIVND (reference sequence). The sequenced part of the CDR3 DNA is TGTGCCAGTAGAGACAGGGACGATCAGCCC. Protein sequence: CASRDRDDQP. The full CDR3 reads CASRDRDDQPQHF.

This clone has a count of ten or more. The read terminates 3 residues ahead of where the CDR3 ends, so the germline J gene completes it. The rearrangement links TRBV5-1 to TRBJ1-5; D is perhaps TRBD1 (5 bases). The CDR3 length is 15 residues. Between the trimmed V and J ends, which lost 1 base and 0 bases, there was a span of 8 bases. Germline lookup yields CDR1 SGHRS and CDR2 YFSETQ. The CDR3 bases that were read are TGCGCCAGCAGCTTGAGGGGAGATAGCAATCAGCCC. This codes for CASSLRGDSNQP. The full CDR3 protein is CASSLRGDSNQPQHF.

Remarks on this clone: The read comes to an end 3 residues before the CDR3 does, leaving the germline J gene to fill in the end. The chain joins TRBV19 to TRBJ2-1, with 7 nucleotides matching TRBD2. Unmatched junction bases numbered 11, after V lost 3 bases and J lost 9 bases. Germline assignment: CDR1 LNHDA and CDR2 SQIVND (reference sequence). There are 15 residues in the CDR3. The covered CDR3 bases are TGTGCCAGTAGTATCCCGCGGGAGCAATGGGGTGAG. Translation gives CASSIPREQWGE. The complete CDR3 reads CASSIPREQWGEQFF.

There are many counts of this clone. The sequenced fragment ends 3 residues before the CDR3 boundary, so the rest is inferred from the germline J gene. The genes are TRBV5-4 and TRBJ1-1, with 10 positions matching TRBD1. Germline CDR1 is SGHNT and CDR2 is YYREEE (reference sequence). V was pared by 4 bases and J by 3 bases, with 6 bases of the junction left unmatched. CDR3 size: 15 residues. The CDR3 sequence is CASSLGTGADTEAFF. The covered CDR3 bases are TGTGCCAGCAGCCTAGGGACAGGGGCGGACACTGAA.

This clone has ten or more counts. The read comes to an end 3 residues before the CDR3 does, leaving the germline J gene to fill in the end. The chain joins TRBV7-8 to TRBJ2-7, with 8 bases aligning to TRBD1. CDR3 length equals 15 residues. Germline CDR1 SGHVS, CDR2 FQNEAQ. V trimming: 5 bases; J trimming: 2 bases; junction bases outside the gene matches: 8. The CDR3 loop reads CASSHRTGFPYEQYF. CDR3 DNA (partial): TGTGCCAGCAGCCATCGGACAGGGTTCCCCTACGAG. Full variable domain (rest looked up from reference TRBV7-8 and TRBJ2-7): GAGVSQSPRYKVAKRGQDVALRCDPISGHVSLFWYQQALGQGPEFLTYFQNEAQLDKSGLPSDRFFAERPEGSVSTLKIQRTQQEDSAVYLCASSHRTGFPYEQYFGPGTRLTVT.

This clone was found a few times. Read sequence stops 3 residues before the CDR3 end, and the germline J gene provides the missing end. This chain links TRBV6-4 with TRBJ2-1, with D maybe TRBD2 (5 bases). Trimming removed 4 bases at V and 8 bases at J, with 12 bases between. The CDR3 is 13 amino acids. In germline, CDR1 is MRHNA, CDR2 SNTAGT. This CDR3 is CASSVGFGDEQFF. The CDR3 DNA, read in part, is TGTGCCAGCAGTGTGGGGTTCGGGGATGAG.

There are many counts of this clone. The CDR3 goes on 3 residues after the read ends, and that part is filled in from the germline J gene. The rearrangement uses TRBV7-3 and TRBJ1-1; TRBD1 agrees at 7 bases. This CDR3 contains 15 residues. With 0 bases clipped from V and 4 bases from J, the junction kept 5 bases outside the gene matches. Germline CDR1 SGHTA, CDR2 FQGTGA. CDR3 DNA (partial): TGTGCCAGCAGCTTAACCGGAGGGGGCTCCACTGAA. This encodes CASSLTGGGSTE. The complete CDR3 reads CASSLTGGGSTEAFF.

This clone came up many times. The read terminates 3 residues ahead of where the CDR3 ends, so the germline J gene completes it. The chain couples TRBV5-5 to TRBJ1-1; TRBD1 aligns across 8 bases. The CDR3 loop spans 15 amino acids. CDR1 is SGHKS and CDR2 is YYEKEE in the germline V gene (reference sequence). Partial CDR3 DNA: TGTGCCAGCAGCTTGGGCAGGACAGGGAAATACGAA. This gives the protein CASSLGRTGKYE. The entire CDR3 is CASSLGRTGKYEAFF.

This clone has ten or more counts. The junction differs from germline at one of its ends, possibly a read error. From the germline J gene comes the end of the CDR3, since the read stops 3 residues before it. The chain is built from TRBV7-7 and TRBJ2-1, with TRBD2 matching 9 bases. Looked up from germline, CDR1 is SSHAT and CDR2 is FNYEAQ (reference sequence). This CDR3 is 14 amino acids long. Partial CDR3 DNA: TGTGCTAGCAGCCCTGGGACTAGCTTCAATGAG. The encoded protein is CASSPGTSFNE. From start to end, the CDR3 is CASSPGTSFNEQFF.

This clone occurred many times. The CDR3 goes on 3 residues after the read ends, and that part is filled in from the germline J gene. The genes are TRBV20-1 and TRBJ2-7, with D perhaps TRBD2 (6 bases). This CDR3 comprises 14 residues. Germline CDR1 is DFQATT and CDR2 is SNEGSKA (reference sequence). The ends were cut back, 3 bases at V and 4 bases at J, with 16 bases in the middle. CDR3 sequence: CSASKGLPAYEQYF. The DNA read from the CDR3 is TGCAGTGCTAGTAAGGGACTCCCAGCTTACGAG.

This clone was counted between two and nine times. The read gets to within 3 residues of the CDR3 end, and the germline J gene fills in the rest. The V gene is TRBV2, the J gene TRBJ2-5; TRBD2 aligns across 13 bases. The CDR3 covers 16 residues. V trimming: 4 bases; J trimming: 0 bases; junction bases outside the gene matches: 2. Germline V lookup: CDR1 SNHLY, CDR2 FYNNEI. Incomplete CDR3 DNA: TGTGCCAGCAGTGGGACTAGCGGGGGTTACCAAGAGACC. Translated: CASSGTSGGYQET. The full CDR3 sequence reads CASSGTSGGYQETQYF.

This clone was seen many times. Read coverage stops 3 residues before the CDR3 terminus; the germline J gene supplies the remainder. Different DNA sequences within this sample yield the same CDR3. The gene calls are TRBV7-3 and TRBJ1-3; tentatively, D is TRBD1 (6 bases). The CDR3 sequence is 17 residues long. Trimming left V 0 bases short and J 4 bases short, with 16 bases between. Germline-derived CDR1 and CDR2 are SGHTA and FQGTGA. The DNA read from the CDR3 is TGTGCCAGCAGCTTAACCCCCCCAGGGGCTGAAGGAAACACC. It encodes CASSLTPPGAEGNT. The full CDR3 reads CASSLTPPGAEGNTIYF.

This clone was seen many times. Incomplete CDR3 DNA: TGTGCCAGCAGCTTCGGGACTAGCGGGAGTGAC. It codes for CASSFGTSGSD. Given in full, the CDR3 is CASSFGTSGSDYTF. This chain joins TRBV5-4 and TRBJ1-2, with D perhaps TRBD1 (5 bases). The CDR3 end lies 3 residues beyond the end of the read and is filled in from the germline J gene. CDR3 length equals 14 residues. CDR1 is SGHNT and CDR2 is YYREEE in the germline V gene (reference sequence).

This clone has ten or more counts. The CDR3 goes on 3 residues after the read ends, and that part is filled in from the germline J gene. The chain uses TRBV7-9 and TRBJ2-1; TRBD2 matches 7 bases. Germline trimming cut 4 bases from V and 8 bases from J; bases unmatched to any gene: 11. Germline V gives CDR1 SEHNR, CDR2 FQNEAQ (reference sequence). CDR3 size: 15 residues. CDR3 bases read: TGTGCCAGCAGCTCAACCATGGGACTAACTGATGAG. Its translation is CASSSTMGLTDE. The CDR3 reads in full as CASSSTMGLTDEQFF.

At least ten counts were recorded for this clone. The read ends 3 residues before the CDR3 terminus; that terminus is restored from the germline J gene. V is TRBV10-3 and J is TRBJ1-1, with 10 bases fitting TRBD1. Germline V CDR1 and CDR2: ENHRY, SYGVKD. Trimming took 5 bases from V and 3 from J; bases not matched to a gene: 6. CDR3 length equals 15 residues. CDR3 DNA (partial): TGTGCCATCAGTTCCGGGACAGGGGTTTACACTGAA. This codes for CAISSGTGVYTE. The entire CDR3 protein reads CAISSGTGVYTEAFF.